Below, 18 T cell receptor beta chains from the same sample are listed, as sequenced in a study of vaccination effects on CD4 cells after COVID-19. Subsequent to 10 days of culture, CD4+ T cells were isolated. Every participant took two doses of the BNT162b2 or mRNA-1273 vaccine. Antigens for these TCRs are unknown. Sequencing was performed with immunoSEQ multiplex PCR; in TCRdb, only in-frame clones are kept and a portion is missing. The sample holds 45,000 or so clones, roughly three quarters seen once. The input for sequencing was CD4+ T cells from PBMCs cultured without peptide, taken after COVID-19 vaccination. The receptors originated from a human donor who received a COVID-19 vaccine.

This chain connects TRBV12-3 or TRBV12-4 to TRBJ2-5, with D unclear. V lost 4 bases and J 5 bases, leaving 11 bases between the germline ends. CDR3 length equals 13 residues. The CDR3 DNA sequence: TGTGCCAGCAGTTACTATTTATTCGAGACCCAGTACTTC. Protein sequence: CASSYYLFETQYF.

This clone was counted a single time. The V call is TRBV18, the J call TRBJ2-5; D gene uncertain. Trimming took off 1 base at V and 3 bases at J, with 12 bases between the two ends. The CDR3 has 15 residues. In germline, CDR1 is KGHSH, CDR2 LQKENI. The CDR3 DNA reads TGTGCCAGCTCACCACGGTCAGGAGTGAAAGAGACCCAGTACTTC. This sequence encodes CASSPRSGVKETQYF.

The V call is TRBV27, the J call TRBJ2-1, with 10 bases lining up with TRBD2. The CDR3 is 16 residues long. V shed 4 bases, J shed 5 bases, and the junction held 8 bases outside the gene matches. Germline lookup yields CDR1 MNHEY and CDR2 SMNVEV (reference sequence). In DNA form, the CDR3 reads TGTGCCAGCAGTTCCCCCAGCGGGAGGGCAGACAATGAGCAGTTCTTC. Protein: CASSSPSGRADNEQFF.

CDR3: CASSSDNNYGYTF. CDR3 sequence (DNA): TGTGCCAGCAGTAGCGACAATAACTATGGCTACACCTTC. The chain is built from TRBV6-4 and TRBJ1-2; no clear D gene. This CDR3 is 13 amino acids long. V was shortened by 5 bases and J by 1 base, with 8 bases between the two germline ends. The germline V gene has CDR1 MRHNA and CDR2 SNTAGT.

This rearrangement joins TRBV3-1 (or the pseudogene TRBV3-2) to TRBJ1-2, with a weak D call TRBD1 (5 bases). V was cut by 6 bases and J by 7 bases, with 21 bases left in between. The germline CDR1 and CDR2 sequences are LGHDT and YNNKEL (reference sequence). CDR3 length equals 15 residues. As DNA, the CDR3 is TGTGCCAGCAGGATGATGGACCTCCAGGGAGGTGGCTACACCTTC. Protein: CASRMMDLQGGGYTF.

The chain combines TRBV7-9 with TRBJ2-7; D is ambiguous. Trimming removed 5 bases from V and 2 bases from J, with 10 bases in between. The germline CDR1 and CDR2 sequences are SEHNR and FQNEAQ (reference sequence). The CDR3 has 13 residues. The DNA of the CDR3 is TGTGCCAGCAGCGGTGGGAACACCTACGAGCAGTACTTC. Translation: CASSGGNTYEQYF.

The chain's CDR3 is CAWSRGNSGANVLTF. The CDR3 nucleotides are TGTGCCTGGAGTAGAGGGAACTCTGGGGCCAACGTCCTGACTTTC. V usage is TRBV30 and J usage is TRBJ2-6, with D possibly matching TRBD2 (5 bases). V lost 2 bases, J lost 0 bases, and 8 bases lay in between. The CDR3 is 15 amino acids. Germline CDR1 is GTSNPN and CDR2 is SVGIG (reference sequence). Full variable domain (outside the CDR3, taken from reference TRBV30 and TRBJ2-6): SQTIHQWPATLVQPVGSPLSLECTVEGTSNPNLYWYRQAAGRGLQLLFYSVGIGQISSEVPQNLSASRPQDRQFILSSKKLLLSDSGFYLCAWSRGNSGANVLTFGAGSRLTVL.

The chain recombines TRBV5-1 with TRBJ2-7, with 8 bases identical to TRBD1. The CDR3 totals 13 residues. Germline-derived CDR1 and CDR2 are SGHRS and YFSETQ. V lost 4 bases and J lost 3; bases outside the gene matches: 3. CDR3 bases: TGCGCCAGCAGCCAGGGGGCGATCTACGAGCAGTACTTC. Translated: CASSQGAIYEQYF.

In its sample, this clone was seen once. CDR3 in amino acids: CASSYLRDTHYEQYF. DNA of the CDR3: TGTGCCAGCAGTTACCTCCGGGACACTCACTACGAGCAGTACTTC. The chain has TRBV6-5 and TRBJ2-7; D might be TRBD1 (6 bases). This CDR3 is 15 amino acids long. The germline V gene encodes CDR1 MNHEY and CDR2 SVGAGI. V lost 2 bases, J lost 3 bases, and 14 bases lay in between.

V usage is TRBV7-2 and J usage is TRBJ1-6, with unresolved D. Germline CDR1 and CDR2: SGHTA and FQGNSA. V was cut by 2 bases and J by 5 bases, with 7 bases left in between. This CDR3 comprises 14 residues. CDR3 coding DNA: TGTGCCAGCAGCTTAAGACGAGATAATTCACCCCTCCACTTT. It codes for CASSLRRDNSPLHF.

The V and J genes are TRBV9 and TRBJ2-5, with 8 bases fitting TRBD2. V gave up 0 bases and J gave up 1 base; unmatched junction bases: 5. This CDR3 is built from 16 residues. The germline gives CDR1 SGDLS, CDR2 YYNGEE. CDR3 protein: CASSVGVAGPQETQYF. CDR3 coding DNA: TGTGCCAGCAGCGTAGGGGTAGCGGGGCCCCAAGAGACCCAGTACTTC.

The rearrangement links TRBV7-6 to TRBJ2-1; either TRBD1 or TRBD2 may supply D (5 bases each). Deletions cut 0 bases from V and 7 bases from J, with 7 bases between. Looked up from germline, CDR1 is SGHVS and CDR2 is FNYEAQ. The CDR3 consists of 13 residues. The CDR3 protein is CASSLAWGNEQFF. The CDR3, as DNA: TGTGCCAGCAGCTTAGCGTGGGGGAATGAGCAGTTCTTC.

The CDR3 nucleotides read TGTGCCAGCAGCCACCTAGCTTCGGGGGGGCTCTACGAGCAGTACTTC. It yields the protein CASSHLASGGLYEQYF. The chain is built from TRBV11-1 and TRBJ2-7; 8 nucleotides line up with TRBD2. Germline CDR1 SGHAT, CDR2 FQDESV (reference sequence). After removal of 5 bases from V and 3 bases from J, the junction contained 12 bases not matched to a gene. The CDR3 consists of 16 residues. The complete variable domain, with remaining parts taken from reference TRBV11-1 and TRBJ2-7, reads EAEVAQSPRYKITEKSQAVAFWCDPISGHATLYWYRQILGQGPELLVQFQDESVVDDSQLPKDRFSAERLKGVDSTLKIQPAELGDSAMYLCASSHLASGGLYEQYFGPGTRLTVT.

Concerning this clone: The same CDR3 is also encoded by other DNA sequences in this sample. The gene calls are TRBV18 and TRBJ1-1, with D maybe TRBD1 (5 bases). Per the germline V gene, CDR1 is KGHSH and CDR2 is LQKENI. This CDR3 has 14 amino acids. V was trimmed by 3 bases and J by 1 base, leaving 9 bases between them. The CDR3 here is CASSPARENTEAFF. CDR3 nucleotide sequence: TGTGCCAGCTCACCGGCCAGGGAGAACACTGAAGCTTTCTTT.

This rearrangement joins TRBV5-1 to TRBJ2-7; perhaps D is TRBD1 or TRBD2 (5 bases each). The CDR3 consists of 15 residues. Germline V gene data show CDR1 as SGHRS and CDR2 as YFSETQ. The germline V and J ends were trimmed by 1 base and 4 bases, with 15 bases remaining between them. CDR3 loop: CASSLTTQGVYEQYF. CDR3 coding DNA: TGCGCCAGCAGCTTGACTACTCAGGGAGTGTACGAGCAGTACTTC. The full variable domain, in which reference TRBV5-1 and TRBJ2-7 provide the parts outside the CDR3, is KAGVTQTPRYLIKTRGQQVTLSCSPISGHRSVSWYQQTPGQGLQFLFEYFSETQRNKGNFPGRFSGRQFSNSRSEMNVSTLELGDSALYLCASSLTTQGVYEQYFGPGTRLTVT.

The gene calls are TRBV15 and TRBJ2-4, with D unclear. The CDR3 length is 17 residues. CDR1 LNHNV and CDR2 YYDKDF come from the germline V gene (reference sequence). Trimming took off 5 bases at V and 4 bases at J, with 21 bases between the two ends. This CDR3 is CATSSPRGTAAKNIQYF. CDR3 bases: TGTGCCACCAGCTCCCCCAGAGGAACAGCTGCGAAAAACATTCAGTACTTC.

V and J are TRBV3-1 (or the pseudogene TRBV3-2) and TRBJ2-7; 8 bases agree with TRBD1. CDR1 is LGHDT and CDR2 is YNNKEL in the germline V gene (reference sequence). The CDR3 loop spans 13 amino acids. Trimming took 3 bases from V and 3 from J; bases not matched to a gene: 1. This chain's CDR3 is CASSQGQVYEQYF. CDR3 in DNA: TGTGCCAGCAGCCAGGGACAGGTCTACGAGCAGTACTTC.

V is TRBV3-1 (or the pseudogene TRBV3-2) and J is TRBJ2-5; perhaps D is TRBD1 or TRBD2 (5 bases each). Germline V CDR1 and CDR2: LGHDT, YNNKEL (reference sequence). The V end lost 4 bases, the J end lost 4 bases, and 7 bases lay between the germline ends. CDR3 size: 12 residues. CDR3 residues: CASSPGPETQYF. The CDR3 DNA sequence: TGTGCCAGCAGCCCGGGGCCAGAGACCCAGTACTTC.